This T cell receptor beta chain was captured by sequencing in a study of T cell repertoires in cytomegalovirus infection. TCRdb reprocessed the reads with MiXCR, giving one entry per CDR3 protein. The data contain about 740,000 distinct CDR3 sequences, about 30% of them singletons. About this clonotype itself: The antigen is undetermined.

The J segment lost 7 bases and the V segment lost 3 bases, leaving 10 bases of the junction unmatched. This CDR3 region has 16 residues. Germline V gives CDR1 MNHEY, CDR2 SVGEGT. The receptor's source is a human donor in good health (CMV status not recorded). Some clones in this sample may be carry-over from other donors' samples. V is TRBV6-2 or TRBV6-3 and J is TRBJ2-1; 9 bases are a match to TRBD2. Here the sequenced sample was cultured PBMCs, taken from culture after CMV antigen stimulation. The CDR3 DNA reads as TGTGCCAGCAGTTATCGGTGGCGGGGGGGCGAGAATGAGCAGTTCTTC. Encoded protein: CASSYRWRGGENEQFF.